This TCR beta chain was documented in a study of PD-1 blockade in classical Hodgkin lymphoma. Overall study results and limits: There was a significant rise in CD4+ TCR diversity by C4D1, with no such rise for CD8+. Underlying causes for the observed repertoire differences were not defined, possibly disease activity or prior therapy.

No patient escaped relapse after autologous stem cell transplantation, and brentuximab vedotin exposure varied. Using immunoSEQ multiplex PCR, the repertoire was profiled, and TCRdb retains in-frame clones only, with some absent. The profile covers about 98,000 clones, with 80% to 95% appearing a single time and 2.5% to 3.5% taken by the ten largest. For this clone: Its specificity is unknown.

V lost 2 bases and J lost 1, with 5 bases in between. From germline, CDR1 is SGHDN and CDR2 FVKESK. This CDR3 comprises 13 residues. The chain carries TRBV14 and TRBJ1-1; D remains ambiguous. The sample in question was peripheral blood mononuclear cells (PBMCs), obtained at baseline. The receptor's source is a human donor with classical Hodgkin lymphoma. The CDR3 DNA reads as TGTGCCAGCAGCCAACTGGGGAACACTGAAGCTTTCTTT. It translates to CASSQLGNTEAFF. The whole variable domain, remainder taken from reference TRBV14 and TRBJ1-1, is EAGVTQFPSHSVIEKGQTVTLRCDPISGHDNLYWYRRVMGKEIKFLLHFVKESKQDESGMPNNRFLAERTGGTYSTLKVQPAELEDSGVYFCASSQLGNTEAFFGQGTRLTVV.